This TCR beta chain was profiled in a study of T cell repertoires in cytomegalovirus infection. Whole-study context: Use of recently identified HLA-C-restricted and well-studied HLA-B-restricted CMV epitopes was part of the study. Study-level points and caveats: HLA-C-restricted TCR beta clonotypes specific for CMV led the ex vivo response.

Looked up from germline, CDR1 is LGHNA and CDR2 is YSLEER. This CDR3 contains 13 residues. The V gene lost 5 bases and the J gene lost 2 bases, with 9 bases spanning the gap. TCRdb itself ran the reads through MiXCR, one entry per CDR3 protein. The data show 310,000 or so distinct CDR3 sequences, roughly 25% seen once. This clonotype was detected once. Its cognate antigen is unknown. The chain carries TRBV4-3 and TRBJ2-5; D is possibly TRBD2 (5 bases). The source is a human donor in good health (CMV status not recorded). Some clones in this sample may be carry-over from other donors' samples. The material sequenced was cultured PBMCs, taken from culture after CMV antigen stimulation. CDR3 amino acids: CASSVRGQETQYF. CDR3 DNA: TGCGCCAGCAGCGTACGGGGACAAGAGACCCAGTACTTC.